This entry describes one T cell receptor (beta chain). The CDR3 spans 13 residues. V was pared by 6 bases and J by 4 bases, with 1 base of the junction left unmatched. Germline V gene lookup returns CDR1 LGHNT and CDR2 FRNRAP. These data are taken from a study of blood T cell repertoires in COVID-19. In the study overall: Collection of acute and convalescent COVID-19 samples took place in the United States, Italy and Spain. The cDNA or gDNA used as material had been derived from T cells, B-cell-depleted T cells, or PBMCs.

Profiling relied on immunoSEQ multiplex PCR, and the TCRdb table lists in-frame clones only, not all of them. This table has about 70,000 clones, 65% to 90% appearing once. The chain uses TRBV12-5 and TRBJ1-3, with 9 positions matching TRBD1. The receptor's source is a woman aged 55-70 years with acute or convalescent COVID-19. Sequenced sample: peripheral blood. CDR3 DNA: TGTGCTAGTGGCGGGACAGGGGGAAACACCATATATTTT. Its translation: CASGGTGGNTIYF.